This TCR beta chain was found in a study of T cells after yellow fever vaccination. Each CDR3 protein is one row after TCRdb ran MiXCR on the 5' RACE reads. The sample lists roughly 500,000 distinct CDR3 sequences; about 19% were seen once. J was trimmed by 9 bases and V by 2 bases; bases with no gene match: 9. This CDR3 is built from 16 residues. Germline CDR1 KGHSH, CDR2 LQKENI. The TCR originated in a man aged 25 to 40 who received the YFV17D yellow fever vaccine. The chain couples TRBV18 to TRBJ2-1; TRBD2 agrees at 11 bases. The sequencing here drew on PBMCs, taken 15 days after the yellow fever booster vaccination. The chain's CDR3 is CASSPAASGRKGEQFF. DNA of the CDR3: TGTGCCAGCTCACCAGCCGCTAGCGGGAGGAAAGGTGAGCAGTTCTTC.